The rows below give T cell receptor beta chains drawn from one sample of a study of PD-1 blockade in classical Hodgkin lymphoma. Sequencing used immunoSEQ multiplex PCR; TCRdb keeps in-frame clones, though not all of them. Here the sample spans some 100,000 clones, about 92% being singletons. The material was peripheral blood mononuclear cells (PBMCs), obtained before the fourth cycle of nivolumab. The receptors stem from a human donor with classical Hodgkin lymphoma. Both conserved end residues are part of each CDR3. D genes are given only for firm matches. Rows may omit the clone size; those that give it use once, few, many or a size class.

v_call	clone_size	j_call	d_call	cdr3_nt	cdr3_aa
TRBV9	NA	TRBJ1-3	NA	TGTGCCAGCAGCGTCCGCAGCGGAAACACCATATATTTT	CASSVRSGNTIYF
TRBV27	once	TRBJ2-3	NA	TGTGCCAGCTGGCGAGGTCCAGATACGCAGTATTTT	CASWRGPDTQYF
TRBV5-6	NA	TRBJ2-4	NA	TGTGCCAGCAGCACCGGAGGGGGCTACATTCAGTACTTC	CASSTGGGYIQYF
TRBV6-5	once	TRBJ2-1	NA	TGTGCCAGCAGTTATGGGCTTAGCTCCTACAATGAGCAGTTCTTC	CASSYGLSSYNEQFF
TRBV7-2	NA	TRBJ2-6	NA	TGTGCCAGCAGCTTATGGCCGTCTGGGGCCAACGTCCTGACTTTC	CASSLWPSGANVLTF
TRBV23-1	NA	TRBJ1-5	NA	TGCGCCAGCAGTCATTATGGTCCTAATGAACCCCAGCATTTT	CASSHYGPNEPQHF
TRBV9	NA	TRBJ1-1	NA	TGTGCCAGCAGCGTAGGCGGGGCACGAGCGAACACTGAAGCTTTCTTT	CASSVGGARANTEAFF
TRBV19	once	TRBJ1-2	NA	TGTGCCAGCTATGGCGGAGGCTATGGCTACACCTTC	CASYGGGYGYTF
TRBV30	NA	TRBJ2-7	NA	TGTGCCTGGACCATACACAGGGGAGGCGAGCAGTACTTC	CAWTIHRGGEQYF
TRBV27	NA	TRBJ1-1	TRBD1	TGTGCCAGCAGTTTAAGGACAGGGGGGACTGAAGCTTTCTTT	CASSLRTGGTEAFF
TRBV7-9	once	TRBJ2-5	NA	TGTGCCAGCAGGCTCGGAGGGGGAGAGACCCAGTACTTC	CASRLGGGETQYF
TRBV28	NA	TRBJ1-4	TRBD1	TGTGCCAGCAGCCTCGGACAGGGCGCGGAACTGTTTTTT	CASSLGQGAELFF
TRBV6-5	NA	TRBJ1-2	TRBD1	TGTGCCAGCAGTTACGGGAGGACAGGGACTTTTGGCTACACCTTC	CASSYGRTGTFGYTF
TRBV10-1	NA	TRBJ2-5	NA	TGCGCCAGCAGTGGCCCGTCTGAGTACCAAGAGACCCAGTACTTC	CASSGPSEYQETQYF
TRBV11-2	NA	TRBJ1-2	TRBD1	TGTGCCAGCAGCCCTGGGGACAGTAAGAATAACTATGGCTACACCTTC	CASSPGDSKNNYGYTF
TRBV27	NA	TRBJ2-7	NA	TGTGCCAGCAGTTTACCCGACTTGGCGAGGGCCTACGAGCAGTACTTC	CASSLPDLARAYEQYF
TRBV10-3	NA	TRBJ2-7	NA	TGTGCCACGGTCCCCCGACCGGAGACCTACGAGCAGTACTTC	CATVPRPETYEQYF
TRBV4-2	NA	TRBJ2-7	NA	TGTGCCAGCAGCCAAGTGGTTCAAAGGGACTACGAGCAGTACTTC	CASSQVVQRDYEQYF
TRBV18	NA	TRBJ2-7	NA	TGTGCCAGCTCACCAAAGAAGGGTTTACGGGGCGGAGACGGGGAGCAGTACTTC	CASSPKKGLRGGDGEQYF
TRBV27	NA	TRBJ1-2	TRBD1	TGTGCCAGCAGTTTAGGACAGGGGCTGAATGGCTACACCTTC	CASSLGQGLNGYTF
TRBV19	NA	TRBJ2-7	TRBD1	TGTGCCAGTAGTATCGGACAGGGGGTCCACGAGCAGTACTTC	CASSIGQGVHEQYF
TRBV6-1	NA	TRBJ2-3	TRBD2	TGTGCCAGCAGTGAAGCAGGGCGACTAGCGGGAGTCCCAGATACGCAGTATTTT	CASSEAGRLAGVPDTQYF
TRBV2	NA	TRBJ2-2	TRBD2	TGTGCCAGCAGGGCACTAGCGGGAAACACCGGGGAGCTGTTTTTT	CASRALAGNTGELFF
TRBV29-1	NA	TRBJ1-1	TRBD1	TGCAGCGTTGAAGTAACGACAGGGATGAACACTGAAGCTTTCTTT	CSVEVTTGMNTEAFF
TRBV28	few	TRBJ2-7	NA	TGTGCCAGCAGTAACGCCTTCTACGAGCAGTACTTC	CASSNAFYEQYF
TRBV5-4	NA	TRBJ2-7	NA	TGTGCCAGCAGCCCCGAGGGGGGACAAATATACGAGCAGTACTTC	CASSPEGGQIYEQYF
TRBV5-1	NA	TRBJ1-2	NA	TGCGCCAGCAGCTTAGCCGACCAGAGGGGGTATGGCTACACCTTC	CASSLADQRGYGYTF